The entry below gives a single TCR beta chain sequence along with its context. What it binds is unknown. A single record per CDR3 protein comes from TCRdb applying MiXCR to the reads. The profile shows fewer than 85,000 distinct CDR3 sequences, about half of them singletons. This record belongs to a study of T cell repertoires in cytomegalovirus infection. Study background: A matching HLA type, together with CMV infection, was signaled by public TCR beta signatures. Study findings and constraints: Summed frequency of shared TCR beta families picked out CMV carriers who also had the relevant HLA.

Specimen: CD8+ T cells from cultured PBMCs, collected from culture after CMV antigen stimulation. The sequence came from a human donor in good health (CMV status not recorded). Some clones in this sample may be carry-over from other donors' samples.

Written as DNA, the CDR3 is TGTGCCAGCAGCTTAACGGGGGACGCGTACAATGAGCAGTTCTTC. Amino acids: CASSLTGDAYNEQFF. The chain recombines TRBV7-3 with TRBJ2-1; D possibly matches TRBD1 or TRBD2 (5 bases each). The germline gives CDR1 SGHTA, CDR2 FQGTGA. This CDR3 is 15 amino acids long. V was shortened by 0 bases and J by 4 bases, with 10 bases between the two germline ends.